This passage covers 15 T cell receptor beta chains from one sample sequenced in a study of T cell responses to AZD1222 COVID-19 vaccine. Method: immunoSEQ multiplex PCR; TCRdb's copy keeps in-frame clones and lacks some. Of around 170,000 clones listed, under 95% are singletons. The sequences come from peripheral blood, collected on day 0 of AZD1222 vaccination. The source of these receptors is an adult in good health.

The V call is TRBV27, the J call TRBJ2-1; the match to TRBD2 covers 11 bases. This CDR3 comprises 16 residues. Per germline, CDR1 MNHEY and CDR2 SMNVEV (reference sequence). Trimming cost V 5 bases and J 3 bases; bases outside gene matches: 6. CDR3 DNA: TGTGCCAGCAGTCAATCTAGCGGGAGGTTCTACAATGAGCAGTTCTTC. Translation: CASSQSSGRFYNEQFF.

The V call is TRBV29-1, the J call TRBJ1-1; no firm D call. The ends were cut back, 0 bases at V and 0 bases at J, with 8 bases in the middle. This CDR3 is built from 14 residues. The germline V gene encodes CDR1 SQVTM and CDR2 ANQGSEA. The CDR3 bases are TGCAGCGTTGAAGATCTGGCTTTGAACACTGAAGCTTTCTTT. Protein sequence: CSVEDLALNTEAFF.

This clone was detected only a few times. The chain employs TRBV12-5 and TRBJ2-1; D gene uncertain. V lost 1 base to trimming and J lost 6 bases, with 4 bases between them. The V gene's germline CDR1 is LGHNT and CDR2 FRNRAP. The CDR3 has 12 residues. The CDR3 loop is CASGLAVNEQFF. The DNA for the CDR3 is TGTGCTAGTGGTTTGGCGGTCAATGAGCAGTTCTTC.

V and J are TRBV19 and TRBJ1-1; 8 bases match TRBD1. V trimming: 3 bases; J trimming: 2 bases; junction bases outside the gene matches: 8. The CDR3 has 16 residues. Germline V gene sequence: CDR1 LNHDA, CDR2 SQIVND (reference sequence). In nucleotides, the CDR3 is TGTGCCAGTAGTATCGTCCGGACAGGGCGAAACACTGAAGCTTTCTTT. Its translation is CASSIVRTGRNTEAFF.

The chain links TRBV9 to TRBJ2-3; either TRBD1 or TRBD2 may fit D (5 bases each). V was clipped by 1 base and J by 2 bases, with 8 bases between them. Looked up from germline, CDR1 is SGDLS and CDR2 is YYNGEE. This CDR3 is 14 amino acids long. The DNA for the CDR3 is TGTGCCAGCAGCGTACGGGACGTCACAGATACGCAGTATTTT. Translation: CASSVRDVTDTQYF.

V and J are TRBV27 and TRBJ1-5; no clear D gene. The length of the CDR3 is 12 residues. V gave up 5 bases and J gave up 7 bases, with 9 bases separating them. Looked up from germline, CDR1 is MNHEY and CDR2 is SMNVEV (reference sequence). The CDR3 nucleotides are TGTGCCAGCAGTGCGGGCTTGCAGCCCCAGCATTTT. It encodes CASSAGLQPQHF.

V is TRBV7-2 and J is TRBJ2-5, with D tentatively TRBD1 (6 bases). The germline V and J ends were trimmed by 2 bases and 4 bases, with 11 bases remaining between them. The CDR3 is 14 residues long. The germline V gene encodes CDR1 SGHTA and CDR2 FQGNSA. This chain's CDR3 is CASSLIRGGETQYF. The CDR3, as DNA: TGTGCCAGCAGCTTAATAAGAGGGGGAGAGACCCAGTACTTC.

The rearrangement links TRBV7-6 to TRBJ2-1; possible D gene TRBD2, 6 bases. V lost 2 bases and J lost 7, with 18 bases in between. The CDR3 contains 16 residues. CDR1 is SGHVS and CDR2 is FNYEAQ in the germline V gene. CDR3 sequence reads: CASSLPSTGLKNEQFF. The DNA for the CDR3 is TGTGCCAGCAGCTTACCCTCAACGGGACTCAAGAATGAGCAGTTCTTC.

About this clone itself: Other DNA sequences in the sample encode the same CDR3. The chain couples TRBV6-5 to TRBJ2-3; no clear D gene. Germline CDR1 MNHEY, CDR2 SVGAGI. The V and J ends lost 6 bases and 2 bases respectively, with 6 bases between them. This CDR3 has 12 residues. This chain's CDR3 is CASRSSTDTQYF. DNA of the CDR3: TGTGCCAGCAGGTCTTCCACAGATACGCAGTATTTT.

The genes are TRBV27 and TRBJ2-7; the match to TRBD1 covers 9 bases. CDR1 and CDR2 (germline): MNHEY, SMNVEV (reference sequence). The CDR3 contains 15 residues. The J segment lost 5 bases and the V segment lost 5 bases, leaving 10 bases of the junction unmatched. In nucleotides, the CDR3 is TGTGCCAGCAGTCCCCGGGGACAGGGCAAGCACGAGCAGTACTTC. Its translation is CASSPRGQGKHEQYF.

The CDR3 region is CASSTPSGTKAFF. CDR3 bases: TGTGCCAGCAGTACACCTTCCGGGACAAAAGCTTTCTTT. The V call is TRBV6-5, the J call TRBJ1-1, with D possibly matching TRBD1 (6 bases). CDR3 length: 13 amino acids. Trimming cost V 5 bases and J 9 bases, with 16 bases left between them. The germline gives CDR1 MNHEY, CDR2 SVGAGI.

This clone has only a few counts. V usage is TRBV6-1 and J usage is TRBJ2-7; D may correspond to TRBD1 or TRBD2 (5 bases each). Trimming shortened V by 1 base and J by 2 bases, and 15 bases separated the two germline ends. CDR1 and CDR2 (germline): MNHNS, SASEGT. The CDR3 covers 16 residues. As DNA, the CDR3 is TGTGCCAGCAGTGAAGTTCGGGACCCCGTCACCTACGAGCAGTACTTC. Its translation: CASSEVRDPVTYEQYF.

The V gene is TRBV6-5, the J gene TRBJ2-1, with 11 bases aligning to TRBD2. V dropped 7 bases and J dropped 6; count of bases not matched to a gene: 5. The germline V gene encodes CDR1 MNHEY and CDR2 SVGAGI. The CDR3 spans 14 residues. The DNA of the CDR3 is TGTGCCAGCACTATAGCGGGAGGGCGCAATGAGCAGTTCTTC. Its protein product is CASTIAGGRNEQFF.

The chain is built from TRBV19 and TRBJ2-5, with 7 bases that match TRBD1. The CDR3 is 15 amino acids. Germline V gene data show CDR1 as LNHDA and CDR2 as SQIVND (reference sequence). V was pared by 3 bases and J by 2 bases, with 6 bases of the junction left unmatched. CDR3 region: CASSIPRTGQETQYF. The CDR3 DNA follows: TGTGCCAGTAGTATTCCTCGGACAGGTCAAGAGACCCAGTACTTC.

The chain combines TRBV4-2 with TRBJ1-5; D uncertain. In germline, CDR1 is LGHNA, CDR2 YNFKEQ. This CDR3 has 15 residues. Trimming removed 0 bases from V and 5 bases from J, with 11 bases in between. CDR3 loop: CASSQERSGHQPQHF. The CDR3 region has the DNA TGTGCCAGCAGCCAAGAACGGAGCGGTCATCAGCCCCAGCATTTT.